This TCR beta chain appears in the sequencing data of a study of blood T cell repertoires in COVID-19. The CDR3 contains 16 residues. Germline CDR1 is SGHTS and CDR2 is YDEGEE. After removal of 3 bases from V and 3 bases from J, the junction contained 8 bases not matched to a gene. This table comes from immunoSEQ multiplex PCR, and its TCRdb copy is limited to in-frame clones, with some not included. The repertoire holds approximately 72,000 clones, roughly 86% seen once, with about 12% in the top ten. This clone was counted at least ten times. The chain has TRBV5-8 and TRBJ2-2; TRBD1 matches at 7 bases. This receptor was identified in a woman aged 55-70 years with acute or convalescent COVID-19. Sequencing was done on a sample of peripheral blood. The CDR3 loop is CASSSRTGADTGELFF. DNA for the CDR3: TGTGCCAGCAGCTCCAGGACAGGTGCGGACACCGGGGAGCTGTTTTTT.